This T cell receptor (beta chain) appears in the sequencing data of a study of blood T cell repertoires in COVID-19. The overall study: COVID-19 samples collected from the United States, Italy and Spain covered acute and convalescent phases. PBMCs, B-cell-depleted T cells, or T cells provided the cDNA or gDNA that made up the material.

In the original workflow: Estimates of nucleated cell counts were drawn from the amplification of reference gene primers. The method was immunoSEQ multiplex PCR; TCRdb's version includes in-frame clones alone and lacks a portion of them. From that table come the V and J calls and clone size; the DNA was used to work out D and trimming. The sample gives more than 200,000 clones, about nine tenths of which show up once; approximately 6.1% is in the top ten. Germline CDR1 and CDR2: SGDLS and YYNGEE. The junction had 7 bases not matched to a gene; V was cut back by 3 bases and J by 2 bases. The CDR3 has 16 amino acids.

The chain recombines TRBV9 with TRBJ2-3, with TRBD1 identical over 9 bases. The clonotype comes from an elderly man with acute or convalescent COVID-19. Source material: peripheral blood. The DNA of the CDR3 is TGTGCCAGCAGCGGATTACAGGGGGCGACCACAGATACGCAGTATTTT. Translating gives CASSGLQGATTDTQYF.